These T cell receptor beta chains were read from a single sample in a study of T cells after posttransplantation cyclophosphamide. Some clones are missing from TCRdb's copy, which holds only in-frame ones; the method was immunoSEQ multiplex PCR. Found here are tens of thousands of clones, about 94% of them singletons; the top ten hold about 3%. Sequenced sample: PBMCs. The receptors here all came from a woman aged 30 to 39 in good health and a related stem cell transplant donor. The CDR3 runs from the conserved cysteine through the conserved F or W. D genes are given only for firm matches.

cdr3_aa cdr3_nt v_call d_call j_call
CASSVGQGNQPQHF TGTGCCAGCAGCGTAGGTCAGGGGAATCAGCCCCAGCATTTT TRBV9 . TRBJ1-5
CASSQGAGLVSGNTIYF TGCGCCAGCAGCCAAGGAGCAGGGCTTGTCTCTGGAAACACCATATATTTT TRBV4-3 . TRBJ1-3
CASSQDYGGPGELFF TGCGCCAGCAGCCAAGATTATGGAGGGCCCGGGGAGCTGTTTTTT TRBV4-3 . TRBJ2-2
CASSARPGSYSPLHF TGTGCCAGTAGTGCTCGACCGGGATCCTATTCACCCCTCCACTTT TRBV19 . TRBJ1-6
CASSKIRPSGGPRIGQFF TGTGCCAGCAGCAAAATTAGGCCTAGCGGGGGGCCCCGGATCGGGCAGTTCTTC TRBV21-1 . TRBJ2-1
CASSPPLLEKLFF TGTGCCAGCTCACCTCCGCTACTCGAAAAACTGTTTTTT TRBV18 . TRBJ1-4
CASSFTSGGRADTQYF TGTGCCAGCAGCTTTACTAGCGGGGGGAGGGCAGATACGCAGTATTTT TRBV7-3 TRBD2 TRBJ2-3
CASYATVWDRGFTATNEKLFF TGTGCCAGCTATGCGACCGTCTGGGACAGGGGCTTCACCGCGACTAATGAAAAACTGTTTTTT TRBV2 TRBD1 TRBJ1-4
CASSLGQQNTEAFF TGTGCCAGCAGCTTGGGACAGCAGAACACTGAAGCTTTCTTT TRBV5-6 . TRBJ1-1
CASTGRGEAGELFF TGTGCCAGCACGGGCAGGGGGGAAGCCGGGGAGCTGTTTTTT TRBV7-9 . TRBJ2-2
CASSLTGLNPSYEQYF TGTGCCAGCAGTTTGACGGGCCTAAACCCCTCCTACGAGCAGTACTTC TRBV28 . TRBJ2-7
CAWAGTGAAFF TGTGCCTGGGCCGGGACAGGGGCAGCTTTCTTT TRBV30 TRBD1 TRBJ1-1
CASSRTGTATYEQYF TGTGCCAGCAGCCGGACCGGGACCGCAACCTACGAGCAGTACTTC TRBV4-2 . TRBJ2-7
CASTGIRARGQPQHF TGTGCCAGTACTGGTATTAGGGCGCGGGGTCAGCCCCAGCATTTT TRBV19 . TRBJ1-5